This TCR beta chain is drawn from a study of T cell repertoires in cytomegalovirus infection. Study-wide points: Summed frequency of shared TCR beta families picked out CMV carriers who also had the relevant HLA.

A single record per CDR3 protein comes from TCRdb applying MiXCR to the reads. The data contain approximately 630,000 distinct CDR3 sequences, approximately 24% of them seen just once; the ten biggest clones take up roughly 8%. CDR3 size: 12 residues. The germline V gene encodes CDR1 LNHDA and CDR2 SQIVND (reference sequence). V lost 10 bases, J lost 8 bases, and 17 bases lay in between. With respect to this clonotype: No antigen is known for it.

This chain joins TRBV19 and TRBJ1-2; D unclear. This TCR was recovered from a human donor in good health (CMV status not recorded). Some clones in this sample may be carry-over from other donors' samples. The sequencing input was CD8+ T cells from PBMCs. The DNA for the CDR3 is TGTGCCACCCAGAGGCGGGCGGTCGGCTACACCTTC. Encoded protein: CATQRRAVGYTF.